Below, 24 T cell receptor beta chains from the same sample are listed, as sequenced in a study of blood T cell repertoires in COVID-19. Profiling relied on immunoSEQ multiplex PCR, and the TCRdb table lists in-frame clones only, not all of them. The sample gives 110,000 or so clones, approximately 88% of which show up once; about 8.1% is in the top ten. Specimen: peripheral blood. The source of these receptors is a middle-aged woman with acute or convalescent COVID-19.

This clone was detected once. J is TRBJ1-3 and V is TRBV2; no definite D call. The CDR3 sequence is 14 residues long. Germline V CDR1 and CDR2: SNHLY, FYNNEI. V lost 0 bases, J lost 4 bases, and 7 bases lay in between. This CDR3 is CASSEAPSGNTIYF. The CDR3 DNA sequence: TGTGCCAGCAGTGAAGCCCCGAGCGGAAACACCATATATTTT.

This clone was counted only a few times. This sequence joins TRBV7-2 and TRBJ1-6, with TRBD1 matching over 11 bases. The CDR3 loop spans 15 amino acids. The germline V gene has CDR1 SGHTA and CDR2 FQGNSA. V lost 6 bases and J lost 5; bases outside the gene matches: 3. The CDR3 region has the DNA TGTGCCAGCAGTCGGACAGGGGGCAATAATTCACCCCTCCACTTT. Residues: CASSRTGGNNSPLHF.

V is TRBV6-5 and J is TRBJ2-6; D is perhaps TRBD1 (6 bases). Trimming removed 6 bases at V and 13 bases at J, with 22 bases between. This CDR3 comprises 15 residues. Germline V gene sequence: CDR1 MNHEY, CDR2 SVGAGI. This CDR3 is CASRKLQGAEGVLTF. The CDR3 DNA follows: TGTGCCAGCAGGAAATTACAGGGAGCTGAGGGTGTCCTGACTTTC.

This clone was found once. The chain employs TRBV29-1 and TRBJ1-1, with TRBD1 identical over 7 bases. This CDR3 is 12 amino acids long. Germline values: CDR1 SQVTM, CDR2 ANQGSEA. V shed 2 bases, J shed 12 bases, and the junction held 9 bases outside the gene matches. The CDR3 sequence: CSVESEGAKTFF. CDR3 DNA sequence: TGCAGCGTTGAAAGTGAGGGGGCGAAAACTTTCTTT.

The V call is TRBV5-1, the J call TRBJ1-1; 7 bases match TRBD1. The germline V gene encodes CDR1 SGHRS and CDR2 YFSETQ. The junction had 7 bases not matched to a gene; V was cut back by 7 bases and J by 1 base. The CDR3 spans 14 residues. CDR3 amino acids: CASGQTGPNTEAFF. The CDR3 bases are TGCGCCAGCGGACAGACAGGGCCGAACACTGAAGCTTTCTTT.

The table lists this clone with a count of one. V usage is TRBV3-1 (or the pseudogene TRBV3-2) and J usage is TRBJ1-6; D gene uncertain. Between the trimmed V and J ends, which lost 3 bases and 10 bases, there was a span of 13 bases. CDR1 and CDR2 (germline): LGHDT, YNNKEL (reference sequence). This CDR3 spans 14 amino acids. In DNA form, the CDR3 reads TGTGCCAGCAGCCAGTCCGGGGTGAGATCACCCCTCCACTTT. Its protein is CASSQSGVRSPLHF.

V usage is TRBV5-8 and J usage is TRBJ2-2, with 8 bases identical to TRBD2. The CDR3 has 15 residues. Losses at the gene ends were 4 bases for V and 1 base for J; bases not matched to a gene: 3. CDR1 is SGHTS and CDR2 is YDEGEE in the germline V gene. This chain's CDR3 is CASSGGLVNTGELFF. The CDR3, as DNA: TGTGCCAGCAGCGGGGGACTAGTGAACACCGGGGAGCTGTTTTTT.

This chain links TRBV5-4 with TRBJ2-3; D gene unclear. The CDR3 contains 14 residues. V was pared by 0 bases and J by 8 bases, with 13 bases between. Looked up from germline, CDR1 is SGHNT and CDR2 is YYREEE (reference sequence). The CDR3 spells CASSLAPNSGTQYF. For the CDR3, the DNA is TGTGCCAGCAGCTTGGCGCCAAACTCCGGTACGCAGTATTTT.

The rearrangement uses TRBV10-3 and TRBJ2-3; weak D call: TRBD1 (5 bases). The V and J ends lost 2 bases and 8 bases respectively, with 8 bases between them. Germline V gene sequence: CDR1 ENHRY, CDR2 SYGVKD. The CDR3 loop spans 12 amino acids. The CDR3 region has the DNA TGTGCCATCAGTGAGATGGGGCCTACGCAGTATTTT. This gives the protein CAISEMGPTQYF.

The chain has TRBV2 and TRBJ1-1; the D is unclear. Germline V gene lookup returns CDR1 SNHLY and CDR2 FYNNEI. The CDR3 loop spans 15 amino acids. V dropped 4 bases and J dropped 6 bases, with 18 bases sitting between them. CDR3 loop: CASSGRAAGWAEAFF. CDR3 sequence (DNA): TGTGCCAGCAGTGGACGTGCCGCCGGGTGGGCTGAAGCTTTCTTT.

The chain employs TRBV4-1 and TRBJ1-2; a possible D gene is TRBD1 (5 bases). This CDR3 comprises 16 residues. Between the trimmed V and J ends, which lost 0 bases and 6 bases, there was a span of 17 bases. Germline-derived CDR1 and CDR2 are MGHRA and YSYEKL. The CDR3 here is CASSQEFSQGIHGYTF. The CDR3 DNA reads TGCGCCAGCAGCCAAGAATTTAGTCAGGGAATCCATGGCTACACCTTC.

V and J are TRBV2 and TRBJ1-1, with TRBD1 as a possible D gene (5 bases). Germline values: CDR1 SNHLY, CDR2 FYNNEI. The V end lost 7 bases, the J end lost 12 bases, and 21 bases lay between the germline ends. CDR3 length: 13 amino acids. DNA of the CDR3: TGTGCCAGCACTCTACGCCGGGACTACCCCTCTTTCTTT. Translating it yields CASTLRRDYPSFF.

V gene TRBV4-1 combines with J gene TRBJ1-4, with 11 bases identical to TRBD1. Looked up from germline, CDR1 is MGHRA and CDR2 is YSYEKL. V lost 1 base and J lost 7; bases outside the gene matches: 8. The length of the CDR3 is 17 residues. This CDR3 reads CASSQGGRTGGFEKLFF. The DNA of the CDR3 is TGCGCCAGCAGCCAAGGGGGGCGGACAGGGGGCTTTGAAAAACTGTTTTTT.

The rearrangement uses TRBV9 and TRBJ2-3; TRBD2 matches at 11 bases. Germline CDR1 reads SGDLS; CDR2 reads YYNGEE. With 6 bases clipped from V and 4 bases from J, the junction kept 4 bases outside the gene matches. The CDR3 has 14 residues. The CDR3, as DNA: TGTGCCAGCACTACGGGACTAGCGGCAGATACGCAGTATTTT. It yields the protein CASTTGLAADTQYF.

The CDR3: CASSIQNPDTQYF. In DNA form, the CDR3 reads TGTGCCAGTAGTATACAGAATCCGGATACGCAGTATTTT. V and J are TRBV19 and TRBJ2-3; no reliable D call. V shed 2 bases and J shed 6 bases, with 9 bases lying between them. The CDR3 length is 13 residues. The germline gives CDR1 LNHDA, CDR2 SQIVND (reference sequence).

The CDR3 DNA is TGCGCCAGCAGCTTGGGCCGCTGGGCGGGGGGCACAGATACGCAGTATTTT. Its protein product is CASSLGRWAGGTDTQYF. The genes are TRBV5-1 and TRBJ2-3; 7 bases line up with TRBD2. This CDR3 has 17 amino acids. Trimming removed 0 bases from V and 1 base from J; junction bases left unmatched: 8. Germline CDR1 reads SGHRS; CDR2 reads YFSETQ.

The chain employs TRBV5-4 and TRBJ2-1; 8 nucleotides line up with TRBD2. V shed 0 bases and J 8 bases; nucleotides not matched to a gene: 10. CDR3 size: 16 residues. The germline CDR1 and CDR2 sequences are SGHNT and YYREEE (reference sequence). DNA for the CDR3: TGTGCCAGCAGCTTGGCTGCGGGAGGCACTGGGGATGAGCAGTTCTTC. This codes for CASSLAAGGTGDEQFF.

This chain connects TRBV6-5 to TRBJ1-2, with 7 bases fitting TRBD1. Germline loops: CDR1 MNHEY, CDR2 SVGAGI. The CDR3 loop spans 15 amino acids. V lost 5 bases to trimming and J lost 0 bases; unmatched junction nucleotides: 6. The CDR3 here is CASSNRQGPNYGYTF. The CDR3 coding sequence is TGTGCCAGCAGTAACAGACAGGGCCCTAACTATGGCTACACCTTC.

The J gene is TRBJ1-2, the V gene TRBV19; maybe TRBD1 (5 bases). CDR1 is LNHDA and CDR2 is SQIVND in the germline V gene (reference sequence). The CDR3 length is 12 residues. V lost 7 bases to trimming and J lost 4 bases, with 10 bases between them. The CDR3 bases are TGTGCCAGTACGGGGGGAGCCTATGGCTACACCTTC. It specifies CASTGGAYGYTF.

The chain couples TRBV6-2 or TRBV6-3 to TRBJ1-5, with D possibly TRBD1 on 6 matching bases. Germline V gives CDR1 MNHEY, CDR2 SVGEGT. Trimming removed 4 bases at V and 6 bases at J, with 13 bases between. The CDR3 consists of 14 residues. Here the CDR3 reads CASSLVGGSQPQHF. The CDR3 nucleotides are TGTGCCAGCAGTTTGGTAGGGGGAAGTCAGCCCCAGCATTTT.

The chain joins TRBV11-2 to TRBJ1-4; weak D call: TRBD1 (5 bases). The ends were cut back, 5 bases at V and 8 bases at J, with 18 bases in the middle. The CDR3 loop spans 15 amino acids. Germline V gene data show CDR1 as SGHAT and CDR2 as FQNNGV. The CDR3 loop is CASSKGHRIREKLFF. The CDR3 DNA is TGTGCCAGCAGCAAGGGCCACAGGATAAGGGAAAAACTGTTTTTT.

The chain uses TRBV11-2 and TRBJ2-1; no reliable D call. Germline lookup yields CDR1 SGHAT and CDR2 FQNNGV. Trimming removed 3 bases at V and 10 bases at J, with 7 bases between. The CDR3 is made up of 11 amino acids. The CDR3 DNA follows: TGTGCCAGCAGCTTGACGCGGGAGCAGTTCTTC. Its translation is CASSLTREQFF.

V is TRBV14 and J is TRBJ2-5; 8 nucleotides agree with TRBD2. Trimming cost V 0 bases and J 0 bases; bases outside gene matches: 6. CDR1 and CDR2 (germline): SGHDN, FVKESK. The CDR3 totals 17 residues. The CDR3 region is CASSQDRERGYQETQYF. The CDR3 bases are TGTGCCAGCAGCCAAGATCGGGAGCGGGGGTACCAAGAGACCCAGTACTTC. Variable domain in full (rest from reference TRBV14 and TRBJ2-5): EAGVTQFPSHSVIEKGQTVTLRCDPISGHDNLYWYRRVMGKEIKFLLHFVKESKQDESGMPNNRFLAERTGGTYSTLKVQPAELEDSGVYFCASSQDRERGYQETQYFGPGTRLLVL.

The chain combines TRBV6-1 with TRBJ2-1, with 11 positions matching TRBD2. The CDR3 contains 17 residues. The germline V gene encodes CDR1 MNHNS and CDR2 SASEGT. J was trimmed by 4 bases and V by 4 bases; bases with no gene match: 9. The CDR3 sequence: CASSVNSGGAIYNEQFF. The CDR3 DNA is TGTGCCAGCAGTGTTAATAGCGGGGGGGCTATATACAATGAGCAGTTCTTC.